The following is a T cell receptor (beta chain) sequence with its context. The method was immunoSEQ multiplex PCR; TCRdb's version includes in-frame clones alone and lacks a portion of them. This repertoire shows under 35,000 clones, more than 75% found once; its top ten account for roughly 9.6%. Trimming removed 2 bases from V and 7 bases from J; junction bases left unmatched: 9. CDR1 and CDR2 from the germline V gene are MGHDK and SYGVNS. The CDR3 length is 16 residues. The sample is drawn from a study of somatic mutations in cytotoxic T cells in rheumatoid arthritis. This rearrangement joins TRBV25-1 to TRBJ2-1; 9 nucleotides align to TRBD2. Sequencing used CD8+ T cells sorted from blood. The receptor was derived from an adult with rheumatoid arthritis. Here the CDR3 reads CASSELVAGEINEQFF. Here the CDR3 DNA reads TGTGCCAGCAGTGAACTCGTAGCGGGAGAAATTAATGAGCAGTTCTTC.